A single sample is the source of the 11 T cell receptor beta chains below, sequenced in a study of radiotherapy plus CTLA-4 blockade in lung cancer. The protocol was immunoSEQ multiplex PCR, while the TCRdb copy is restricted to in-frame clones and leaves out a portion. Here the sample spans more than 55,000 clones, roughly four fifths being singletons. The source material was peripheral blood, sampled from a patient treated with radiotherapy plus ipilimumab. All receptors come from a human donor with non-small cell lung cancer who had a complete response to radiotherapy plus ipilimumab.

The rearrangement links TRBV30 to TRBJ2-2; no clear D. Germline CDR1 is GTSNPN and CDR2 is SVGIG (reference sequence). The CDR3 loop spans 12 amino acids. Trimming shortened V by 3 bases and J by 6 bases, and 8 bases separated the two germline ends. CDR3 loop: CAWSMSAGELFF. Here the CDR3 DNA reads TGTGCCTGGAGCATGAGTGCCGGGGAGCTGTTTTTT.

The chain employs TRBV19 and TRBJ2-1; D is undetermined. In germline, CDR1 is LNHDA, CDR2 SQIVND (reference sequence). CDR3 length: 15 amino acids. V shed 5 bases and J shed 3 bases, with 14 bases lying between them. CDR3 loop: CASSSGTAGYNEQFF. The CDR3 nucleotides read TGTGCCAGTAGTTCCGGAACAGCCGGCTACAATGAGCAGTTCTTC.

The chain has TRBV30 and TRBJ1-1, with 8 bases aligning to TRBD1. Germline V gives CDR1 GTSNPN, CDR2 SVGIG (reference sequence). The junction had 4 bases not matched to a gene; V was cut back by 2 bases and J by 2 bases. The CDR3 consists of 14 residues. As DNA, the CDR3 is TGTGCCTGGAGTAACGGACAGGGAAACACTGAAGCTTTCTTT. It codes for CAWSNGQGNTEAFF.

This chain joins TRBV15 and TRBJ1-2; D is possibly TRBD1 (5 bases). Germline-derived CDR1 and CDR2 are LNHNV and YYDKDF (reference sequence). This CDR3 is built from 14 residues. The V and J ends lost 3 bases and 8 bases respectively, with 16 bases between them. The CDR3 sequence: CATSRQGITGGYTF. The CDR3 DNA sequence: TGTGCCACCAGCAGGCAGGGCATCACTGGGGGCTACACCTTC. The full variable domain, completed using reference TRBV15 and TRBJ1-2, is DAMVIQNPRYQVTQFGKPVTLSCSQTLNHNVMYWYQQKSSQAPKLLFHYYDKDFNNEADTPDNFQSRRPNTSFCFLDIRSPGLGDTAMYLCATSRQGITGGYTFGSGTRLTVV.

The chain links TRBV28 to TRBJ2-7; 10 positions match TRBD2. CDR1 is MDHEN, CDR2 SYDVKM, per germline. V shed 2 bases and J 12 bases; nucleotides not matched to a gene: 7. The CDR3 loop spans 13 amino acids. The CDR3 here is CASSLIGSGRVYV. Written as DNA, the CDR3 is TGTGCCAGCAGTTTAATTGGAAGCGGGAGGGTGTACGTC.

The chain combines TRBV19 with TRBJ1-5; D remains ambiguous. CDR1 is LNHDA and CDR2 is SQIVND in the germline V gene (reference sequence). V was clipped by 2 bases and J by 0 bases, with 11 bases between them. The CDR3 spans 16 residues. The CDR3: CASSISQRYSNQPQHF. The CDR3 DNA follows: TGTGCCAGTAGTATAAGCCAGCGATATAGCAATCAGCCCCAGCATTTT.

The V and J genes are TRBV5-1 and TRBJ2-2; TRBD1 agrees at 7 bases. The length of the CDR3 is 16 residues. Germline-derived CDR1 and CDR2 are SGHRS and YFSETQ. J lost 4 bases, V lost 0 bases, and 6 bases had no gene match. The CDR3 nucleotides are TGCGCCAGCAGCTTGGACAGGGGCGCGGGCACCGGGGAGCTGTTTTTT. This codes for CASSLDRGAGTGELFF.

The CDR3 DNA reads TGCAGCGTTGAATCAGGACAGGGGTTCTATGGCTACACCTTC. This translates into CSVESGQGFYGYTF. V usage is TRBV29-1 and J usage is TRBJ1-2; 9 bases match TRBD1. The CDR3 loop spans 14 amino acids. The V and J ends lost 2 bases and 4 bases, in that order; junction bases with no gene match: 5. Germline CDR1 reads SQVTM; CDR2 reads ANQGSEA.

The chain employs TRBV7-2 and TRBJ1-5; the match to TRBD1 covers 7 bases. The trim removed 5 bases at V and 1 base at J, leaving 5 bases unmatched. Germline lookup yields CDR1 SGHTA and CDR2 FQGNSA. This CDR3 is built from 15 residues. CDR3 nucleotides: TGTGCCAGCAGCCTACAGGGGTTAAGCAATCAGCCCCAGCATTTT. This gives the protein CASSLQGLSNQPQHF.

The CDR3 bases are TGTGCCAGCAGTTTAAATTTGGCTGGCAATCAGCCCCAGCATTTT. Its protein product is CASSLNLAGNQPQHF. The V and J genes are TRBV27 and TRBJ1-5; D is unresolved. V gave up 2 bases and J gave up 2 bases, with 10 bases separating them. The CDR3 covers 15 residues. Germline lookup yields CDR1 MNHEY and CDR2 SMNVEV (reference sequence).

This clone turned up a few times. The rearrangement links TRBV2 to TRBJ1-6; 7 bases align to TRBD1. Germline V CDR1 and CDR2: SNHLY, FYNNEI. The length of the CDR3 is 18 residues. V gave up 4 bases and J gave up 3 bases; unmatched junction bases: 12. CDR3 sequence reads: CASSAEPGQSDYNSPLHF. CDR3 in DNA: TGTGCCAGCAGTGCGGAGCCGGGACAGTCGGACTATAATTCACCCCTCCACTTT. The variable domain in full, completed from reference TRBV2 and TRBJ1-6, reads EPEVTQTPSHQVTQMGQEVILRCVPISNHLYFYWYRQILGQKVEFLVSFYNNEISEKSEIFDDQFSVERPDGSNFTLKIRSTKLEDSAMYFCASSAEPGQSDYNSPLHFGNGTRLTVT.